This paragraph reports one T cell receptor (beta chain). Its antigen is unknown. The data are from a study of OX40 agonist ivuxolimab in advanced cancers. At the level of the study: The eligibility criteria allowed prior anti-PD-1, anti-PD-L1 or anti-CTLA-4 therapy, and about 40% had some.

Study-wide findings and caveats: Antigen specificity of clonally expanded peripheral T cells was not established.

The repertoire was sequenced with immunoSEQ multiplex PCR; TCRdb's copy has only in-frame clones and lacks some. The table records about 82,000 clones, 86% of them present only once. The CDR3 has 16 residues. The clonotype was recovered from an adult with an advanced solid tumor such as melanoma, head and neck, liver or kidney cancer. Specimen: CD4+ or CD8+ T cells sorted from blood, collected in a trial of the OX40 agonist ivuxolimab. The chain employs TRBV21-1 and TRBJ1-3; TRBD1 is taken as the D call from the table, unchecked against the DNA. TRBV21-1 is labeled a pseudogene. CDR3 residues: CASSRITGVGGNTIYF. The CDR3 DNA is TGTGCCAGCAGCCGTATTACAGGGGTGGGGGGAAACACCATATATTTT.